This T cell receptor (beta chain) is drawn from a study of OX40 agonist ivuxolimab in advanced cancers. Study details: Patients took ivuxolimab, an agonistic anti-OX40 (CD134) antibody. A male proportion of just over 80% was recorded, with mean age roughly 62 years and range about 20 to 79. General study results and limits: It was not determined which antigens were specifically recognized by the peripheral T cells that had undergone clonal expansion. The CD4+ and CD8+ T cells in the blood had expanded clonally by week 6 at 0.1 to 3.0 mg/kg.

Measured with immunoSEQ multiplex PCR; TCRdb has only the in-frame clones, and not every one. The table records 65,000 to 80,000 clones, 80% of them present only once. V dropped 0 bases and J dropped 9; count of bases not matched to a gene: 5. In germline, CDR1 is ENHRY, CDR2 SYGVKD. The length of the CDR3 is 14 residues. For this clone: The antigen remains unidentified.

The chain links TRBV10-3 to TRBJ2-1; TRBD1 agrees at 7 bases. The TCR sequence derives from an adult with an advanced solid tumor such as melanoma, head and neck, liver or kidney cancer. The sequencing used CD4+ or CD8+ T cells sorted from blood, collected in a trial of the OX40 agonist ivuxolimab. DNA of the CDR3: TGTGCCATCAGTGAGTCGACAGGGTGGGGTGAGCAGTTCTTC. It specifies CAISESTGWGEQFF.